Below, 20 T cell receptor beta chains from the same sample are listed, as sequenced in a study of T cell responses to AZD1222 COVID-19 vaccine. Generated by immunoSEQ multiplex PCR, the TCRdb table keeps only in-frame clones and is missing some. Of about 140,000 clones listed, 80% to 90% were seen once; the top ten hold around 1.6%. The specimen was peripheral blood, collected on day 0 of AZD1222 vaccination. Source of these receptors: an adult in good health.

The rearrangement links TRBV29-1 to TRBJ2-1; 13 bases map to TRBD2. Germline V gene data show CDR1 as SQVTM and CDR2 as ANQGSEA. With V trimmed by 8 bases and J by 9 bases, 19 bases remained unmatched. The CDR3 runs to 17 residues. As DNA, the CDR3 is TGCAGCACCAGGACTAGCGGGAGACGGGACGATATTCTTGAGCAGTTCTTC. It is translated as CSTRTSGRRDDILEQFF.

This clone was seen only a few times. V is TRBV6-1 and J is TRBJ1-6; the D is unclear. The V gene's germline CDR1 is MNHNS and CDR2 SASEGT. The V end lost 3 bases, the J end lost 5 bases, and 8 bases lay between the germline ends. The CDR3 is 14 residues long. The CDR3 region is CASSETLDNSPLHF. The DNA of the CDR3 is TGTGCCAGCAGTGAGACTCTCGATAATTCACCCCTCCACTTT.

CDR3 protein: CASSLTSGGRDTQYF. The CDR3 region has the DNA TGTGCCAGCAGCTTGACTAGCGGGGGTAGGGATACGCAGTATTTT. The V and J genes are TRBV11-2 and TRBJ2-3; 12 nucleotides align to TRBD2. This CDR3 has 15 residues. Trimming at V came to 3 bases and at J to 6 bases, leaving 4 bases not matched to a gene. Germline V CDR1 and CDR2: SGHAT, FQNNGV.

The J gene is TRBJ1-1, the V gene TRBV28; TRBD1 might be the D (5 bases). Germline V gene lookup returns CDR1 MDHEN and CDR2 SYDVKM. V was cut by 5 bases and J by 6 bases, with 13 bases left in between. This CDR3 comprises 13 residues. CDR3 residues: CASSIEQDPEAFF. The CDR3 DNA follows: TGTGCCAGCAGTATCGAACAGGATCCTGAAGCTTTCTTT.

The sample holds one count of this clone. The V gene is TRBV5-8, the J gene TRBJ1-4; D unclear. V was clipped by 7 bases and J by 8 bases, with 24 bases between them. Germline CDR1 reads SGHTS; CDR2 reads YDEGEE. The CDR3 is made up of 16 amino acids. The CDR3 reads CASGSGVVRMGEKLFF. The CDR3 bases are TGTGCCAGCGGTTCTGGGGTCGTCAGGATGGGGGAAAAACTGTTTTTT.

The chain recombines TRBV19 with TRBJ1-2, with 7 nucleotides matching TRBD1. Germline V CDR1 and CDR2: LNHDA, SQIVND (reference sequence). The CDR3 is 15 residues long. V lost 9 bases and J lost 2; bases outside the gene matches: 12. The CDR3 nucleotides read TGTGCCAGCCAGATTCGGGACAGAGCAAACTATGGCTACACCTTC. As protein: CASQIRDRANYGYTF.

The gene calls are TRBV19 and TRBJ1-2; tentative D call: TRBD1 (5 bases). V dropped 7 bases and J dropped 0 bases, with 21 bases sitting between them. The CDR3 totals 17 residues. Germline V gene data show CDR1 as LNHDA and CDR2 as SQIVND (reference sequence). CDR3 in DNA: TGTGCCAGTAATAATAGGGGCCAGCCAGACTCTAACTATGGCTACACCTTC. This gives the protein CASNNRGQPDSNYGYTF.

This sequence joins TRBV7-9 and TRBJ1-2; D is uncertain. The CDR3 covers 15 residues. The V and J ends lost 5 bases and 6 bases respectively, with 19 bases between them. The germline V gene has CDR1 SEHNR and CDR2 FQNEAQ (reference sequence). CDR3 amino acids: CASSLKAVSSNGYTF. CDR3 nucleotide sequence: TGTGCCAGCAGCCTTAAGGCGGTTTCGTCGAATGGCTACACCTTC.

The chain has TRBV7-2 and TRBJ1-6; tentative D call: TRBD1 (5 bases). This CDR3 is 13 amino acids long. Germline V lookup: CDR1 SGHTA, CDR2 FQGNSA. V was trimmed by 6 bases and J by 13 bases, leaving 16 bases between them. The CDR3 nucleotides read TGTGCCAGCAGGGATGTGGGGGGTGGTCCCCTCCACTTT. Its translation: CASRDVGGGPLHF.

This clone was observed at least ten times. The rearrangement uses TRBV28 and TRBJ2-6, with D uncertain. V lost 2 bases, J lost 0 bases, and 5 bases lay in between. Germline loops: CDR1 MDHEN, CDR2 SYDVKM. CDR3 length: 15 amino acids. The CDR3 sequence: CASSLSSSGANVLTF. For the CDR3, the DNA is TGTGCCAGCAGTTTAAGTAGCTCTGGGGCCAACGTCCTGACTTTC.

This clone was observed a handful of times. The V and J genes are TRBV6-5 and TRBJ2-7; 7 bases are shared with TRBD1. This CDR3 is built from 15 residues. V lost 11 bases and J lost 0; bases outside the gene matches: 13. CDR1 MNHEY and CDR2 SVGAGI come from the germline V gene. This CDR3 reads CAGRTGASSSYEQYF. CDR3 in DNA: TGTGCCGGCCGCACAGGGGCTTCGAGCTCCTACGAGCAGTACTTC.

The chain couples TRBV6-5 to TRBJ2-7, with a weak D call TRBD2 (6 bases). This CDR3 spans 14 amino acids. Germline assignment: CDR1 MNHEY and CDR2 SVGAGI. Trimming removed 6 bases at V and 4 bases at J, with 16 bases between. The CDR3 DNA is TGTGCCAGCAGGCGGGACCCCGCTTCGTACGAGCAGTACTTC. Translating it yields CASRRDPASYEQYF.

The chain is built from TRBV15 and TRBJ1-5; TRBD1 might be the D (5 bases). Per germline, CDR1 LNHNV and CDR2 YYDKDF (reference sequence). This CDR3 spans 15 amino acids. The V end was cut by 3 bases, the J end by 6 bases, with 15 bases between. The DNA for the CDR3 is TGTGCCACCAGCAGGTCAAGGGGAGATGGTCAGCCCCAGCATTTT. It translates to CATSRSRGDGQPQHF. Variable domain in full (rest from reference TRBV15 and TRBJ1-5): DAMVIQNPRYQVTQFGKPVTLSCSQTLNHNVMYWYQQKSSQAPKLLFHYYDKDFNNEADTPDNFQSRRPNTSFCFLDIRSPGLGDTAMYLCATSRSRGDGQPQHFGDGTRLSIL.

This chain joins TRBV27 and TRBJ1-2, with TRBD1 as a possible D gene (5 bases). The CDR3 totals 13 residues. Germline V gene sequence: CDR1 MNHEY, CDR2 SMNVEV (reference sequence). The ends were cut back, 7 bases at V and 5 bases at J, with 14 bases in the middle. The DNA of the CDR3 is TGTGCCAGCACTAGGGATCCAGGGTATGGCTACACCTTC. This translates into CASTRDPGYGYTF.

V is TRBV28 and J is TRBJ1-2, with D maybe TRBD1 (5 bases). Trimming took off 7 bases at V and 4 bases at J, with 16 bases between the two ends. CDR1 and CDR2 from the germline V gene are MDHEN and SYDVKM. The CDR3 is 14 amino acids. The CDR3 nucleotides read TGTGCCAGCACACCTCGGGGGAGGGCCTATGGCTACACCTTC. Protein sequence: CASTPRGRAYGYTF.

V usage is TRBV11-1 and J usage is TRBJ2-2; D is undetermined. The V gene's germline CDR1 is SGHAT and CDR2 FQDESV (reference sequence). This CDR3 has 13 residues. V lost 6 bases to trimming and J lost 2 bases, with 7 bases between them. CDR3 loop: CASSRINTGELFF. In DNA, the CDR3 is TGTGCCAGCAGTCGGATAAACACCGGGGAGCTGTTTTTT.

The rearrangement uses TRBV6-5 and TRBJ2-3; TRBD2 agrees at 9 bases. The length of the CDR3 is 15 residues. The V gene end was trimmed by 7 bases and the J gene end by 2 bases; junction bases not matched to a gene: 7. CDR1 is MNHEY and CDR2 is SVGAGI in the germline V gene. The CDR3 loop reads CASIIAGAPTDTQYF. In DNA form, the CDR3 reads TGTGCCAGCATTATAGCGGGAGCCCCCACAGATACGCAGTATTTT.

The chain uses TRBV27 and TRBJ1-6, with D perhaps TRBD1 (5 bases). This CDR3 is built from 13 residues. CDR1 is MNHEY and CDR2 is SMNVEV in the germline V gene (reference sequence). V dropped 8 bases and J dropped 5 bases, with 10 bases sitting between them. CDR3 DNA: TGTGCCAGCGGGGCATCGGATAATTCACCCCTCCACTTT. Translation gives CASGASDNSPLHF.

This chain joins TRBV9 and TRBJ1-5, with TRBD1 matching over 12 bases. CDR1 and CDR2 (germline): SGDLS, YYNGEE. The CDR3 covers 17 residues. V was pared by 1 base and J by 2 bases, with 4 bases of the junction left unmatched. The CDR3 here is CASSVWGQGAGNQPQHF. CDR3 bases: TGTGCCAGCAGCGTATGGGGACAGGGGGCAGGCAATCAGCCCCAGCATTTT.

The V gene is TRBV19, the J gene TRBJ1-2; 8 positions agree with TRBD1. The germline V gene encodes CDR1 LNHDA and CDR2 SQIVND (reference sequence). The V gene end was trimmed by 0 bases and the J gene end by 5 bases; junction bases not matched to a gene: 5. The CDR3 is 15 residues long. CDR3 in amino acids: CASSIDLWDRYGYTF. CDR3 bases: TGTGCCAGTAGTATAGATCTGTGGGACAGGTATGGCTACACCTTC.